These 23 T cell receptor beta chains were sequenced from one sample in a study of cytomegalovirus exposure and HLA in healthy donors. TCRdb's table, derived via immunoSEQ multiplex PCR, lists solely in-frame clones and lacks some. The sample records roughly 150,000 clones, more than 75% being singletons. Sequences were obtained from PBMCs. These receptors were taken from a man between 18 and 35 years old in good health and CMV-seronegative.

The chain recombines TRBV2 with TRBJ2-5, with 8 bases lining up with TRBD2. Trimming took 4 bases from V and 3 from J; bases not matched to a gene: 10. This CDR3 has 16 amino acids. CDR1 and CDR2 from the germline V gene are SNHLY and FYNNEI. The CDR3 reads CASSGRIAGRKETQYF. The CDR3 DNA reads TGTGCCAGCAGTGGGCGGATAGCGGGGCGAAAAGAGACCCAGTACTTC. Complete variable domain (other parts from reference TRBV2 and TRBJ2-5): EPEVTQTPSHQVTQMGQEVILRCVPISNHLYFYWYRQILGQKVEFLVSFYNNEISEKSEIFDDQFSVERPDGSNFTLKIRSTKLEDSAMYFCASSGRIAGRKETQYFGPGTRLLVL.

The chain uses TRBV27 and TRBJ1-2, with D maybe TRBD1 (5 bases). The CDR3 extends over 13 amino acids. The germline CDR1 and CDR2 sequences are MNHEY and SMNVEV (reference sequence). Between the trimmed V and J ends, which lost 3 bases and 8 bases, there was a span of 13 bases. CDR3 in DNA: TGTGCCAGCAGTTTCGTTCAGGGTGAAGGCTACACCTTC. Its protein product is CASSFVQGEGYTF.

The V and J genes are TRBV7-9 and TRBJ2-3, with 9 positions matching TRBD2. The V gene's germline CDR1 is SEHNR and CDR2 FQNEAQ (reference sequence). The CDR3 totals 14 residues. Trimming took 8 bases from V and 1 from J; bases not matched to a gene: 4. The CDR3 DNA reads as TGTGCCAGCGATCAGCGGGGGGGCACAGATACGCAGTATTTT. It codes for CASDQRGGTDTQYF.

CDR3 coding DNA: TGCAGCGTTGAAGATTCGTCTAACTATGGCTACACCTTC. It specifies CSVEDSSNYGYTF. The chain has TRBV29-1 and TRBJ1-2, with D uncertain. Trimming pared 0 bases from V and 0 bases from J, leaving 5 bases between. The germline gives CDR1 SQVTM, CDR2 ANQGSEA. This CDR3 contains 13 residues.

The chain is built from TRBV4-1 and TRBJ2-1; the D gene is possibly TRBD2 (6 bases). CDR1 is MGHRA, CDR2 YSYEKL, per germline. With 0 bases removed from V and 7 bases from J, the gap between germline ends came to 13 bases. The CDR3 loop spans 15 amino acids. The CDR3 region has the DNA TGCGCCAGCAGCCAAGATGGGGGGACCGGGAATGAGCAGTTCTTC. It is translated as CASSQDGGTGNEQFF.

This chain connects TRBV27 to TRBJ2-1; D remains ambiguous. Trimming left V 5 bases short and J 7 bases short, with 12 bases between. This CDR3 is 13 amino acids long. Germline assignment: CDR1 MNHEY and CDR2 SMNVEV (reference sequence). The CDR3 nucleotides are TGTGCCAGCAGTCCTATCCTGAGAAATGAGCAGTTCTTC. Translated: CASSPILRNEQFF.

The CDR3 loop is CASSPRGTTYNEQFF. For the CDR3, the DNA is TGTGCCAGCAGCCCTCGCGGGACTACCTACAATGAGCAGTTCTTC. The V and J genes are TRBV7-9 and TRBJ2-1; TRBD2 agrees at 7 bases. V lost 5 bases to trimming and J lost 2 bases; unmatched junction nucleotides: 6. Germline loops: CDR1 SEHNR, CDR2 FQNEAQ (reference sequence). The CDR3 length is 15 residues.

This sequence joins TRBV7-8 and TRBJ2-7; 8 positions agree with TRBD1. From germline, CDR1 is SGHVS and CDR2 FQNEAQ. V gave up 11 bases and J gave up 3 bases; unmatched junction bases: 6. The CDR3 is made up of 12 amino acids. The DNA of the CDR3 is TGTGCCGGTTCAGGGGGCATCTACGAGCAGTACTTC. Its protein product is CAGSGGIYEQYF.

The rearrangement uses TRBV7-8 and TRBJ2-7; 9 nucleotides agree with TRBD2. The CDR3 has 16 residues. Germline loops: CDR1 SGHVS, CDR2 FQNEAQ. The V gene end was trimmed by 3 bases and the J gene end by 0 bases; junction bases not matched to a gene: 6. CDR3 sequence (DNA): TGTGCCAGCAGCTTGGGCAGAGCGGGGGGCTCCTACGAGCAGTACGTC. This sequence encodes CASSLGRAGGSYEQYV.

In nucleotides, the CDR3 is TGCGCCAGCCTTGAGGGAGGACTCACCACCACAGATACGCAGTATTTT. Its translation is CASLEGGLTTTDTQYF. The chain recombines TRBV5-1 with TRBJ2-3, with D perhaps TRBD2 (6 bases). CDR1 is SGHRS and CDR2 is YFSETQ in the germline V gene. The V end lost 7 bases, the J end lost 2 bases, and 20 bases lay between the germline ends. The CDR3 covers 16 residues.

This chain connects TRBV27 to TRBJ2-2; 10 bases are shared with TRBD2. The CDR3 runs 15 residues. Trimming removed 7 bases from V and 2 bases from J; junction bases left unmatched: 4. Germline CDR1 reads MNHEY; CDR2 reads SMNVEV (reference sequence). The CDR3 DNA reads TGTGCCAGCACCCTACTAGCGGGAAACACCGGGGAGCTGTTTTTT. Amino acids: CASTLLAGNTGELFF.

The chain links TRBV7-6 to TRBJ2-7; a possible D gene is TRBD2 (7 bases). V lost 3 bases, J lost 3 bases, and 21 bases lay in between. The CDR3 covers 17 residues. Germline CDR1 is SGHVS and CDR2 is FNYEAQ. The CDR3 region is CASSLDGGGAILYEQYF. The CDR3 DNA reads TGTGCCAGCAGCTTGGACGGAGGGGGGGCCATACTCTACGAGCAGTACTTC.

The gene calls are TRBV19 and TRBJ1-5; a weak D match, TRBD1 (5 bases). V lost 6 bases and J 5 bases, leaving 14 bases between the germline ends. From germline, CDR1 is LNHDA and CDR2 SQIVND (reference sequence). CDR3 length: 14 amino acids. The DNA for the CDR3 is TGTGCCAGTAGGGACAACGAAGCCTATCAGCCCCAGCATTTT. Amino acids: CASRDNEAYQPQHF. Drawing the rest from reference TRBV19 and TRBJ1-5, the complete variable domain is DGGITQSPKYLFRKEGQNVTLSCEQNLNHDAMYWYRQDPGQGLRLIYYSQIVNDFQKGDIAEGYSVSREKKESFPLTVTSAQKNPTAFYLCASRDNEAYQPQHFGDGTRLSIL.

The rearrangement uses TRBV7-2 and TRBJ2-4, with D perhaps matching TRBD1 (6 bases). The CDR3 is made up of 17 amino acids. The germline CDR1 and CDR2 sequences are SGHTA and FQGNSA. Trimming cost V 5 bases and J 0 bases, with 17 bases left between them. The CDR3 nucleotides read TGTGCCAGCAGCCGCGAAACTACAGGGTCAGCCAAAAACATTCAGTACTTC. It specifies CASSRETTGSAKNIQYF.

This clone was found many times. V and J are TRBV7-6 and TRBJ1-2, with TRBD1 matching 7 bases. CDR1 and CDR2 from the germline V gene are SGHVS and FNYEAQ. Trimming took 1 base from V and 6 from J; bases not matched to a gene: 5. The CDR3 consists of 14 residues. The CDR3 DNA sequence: TGTGCCAGCAGCTTAGGGGCAGGGGGGCATGGCTACACCTTC. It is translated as CASSLGAGGHGYTF.

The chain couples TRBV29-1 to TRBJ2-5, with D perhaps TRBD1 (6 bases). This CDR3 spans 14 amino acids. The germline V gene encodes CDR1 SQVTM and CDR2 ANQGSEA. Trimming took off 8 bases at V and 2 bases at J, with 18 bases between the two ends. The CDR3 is CSTLDSPVQETQYF. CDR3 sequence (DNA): TGCAGCACCTTGGACAGTCCCGTACAAGAGACCCAGTACTTC.

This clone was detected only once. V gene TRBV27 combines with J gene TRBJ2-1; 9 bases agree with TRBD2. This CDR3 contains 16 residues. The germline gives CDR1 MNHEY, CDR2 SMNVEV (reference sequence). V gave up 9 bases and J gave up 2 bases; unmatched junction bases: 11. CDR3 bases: TGTGCCAGGAGAGGCCCGACTAGCGGTGCCTACAATGAGCAGTTCTTC. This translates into CARRGPTSGAYNEQFF.

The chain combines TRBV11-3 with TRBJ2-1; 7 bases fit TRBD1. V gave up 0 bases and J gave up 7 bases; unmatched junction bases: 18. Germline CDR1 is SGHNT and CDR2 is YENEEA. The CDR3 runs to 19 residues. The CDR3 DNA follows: TGTGCCAGCAGCTTAGATCTTAGTAGGGGGCAAAGTGTTCGGAATGAGCAGTTCTTC. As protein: CASSLDLSRGQSVRNEQFF.

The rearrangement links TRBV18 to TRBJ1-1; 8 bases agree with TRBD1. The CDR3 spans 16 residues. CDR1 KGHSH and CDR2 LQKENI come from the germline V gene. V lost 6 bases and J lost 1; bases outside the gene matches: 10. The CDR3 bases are TGTGCCAGCTCCCGGGGGACAGGACAAACGAACACTGAAGCTTTCTTT. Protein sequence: CASSRGTGQTNTEAFF.

CDR3 bases: TGTGCCAGCAGCTTATCGAGGACAGGGGGTAGTCATGAGCAGTTCTTC. Its protein is CASSLSRTGGSHEQFF. This chain joins TRBV13 and TRBJ2-1; TRBD1 agrees at 10 bases. The V gene's germline CDR1 is PRHDT and CDR2 FYEKMQ (reference sequence). The CDR3 spans 16 residues. V trimming: 2 bases; J trimming: 8 bases; junction bases outside the gene matches: 9.

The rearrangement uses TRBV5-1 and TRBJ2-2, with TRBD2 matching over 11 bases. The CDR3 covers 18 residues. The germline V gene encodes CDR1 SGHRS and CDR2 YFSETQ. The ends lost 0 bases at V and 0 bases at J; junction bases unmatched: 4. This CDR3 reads CASSLGNSGRANTGELFF. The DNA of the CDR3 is TGCGCCAGCAGCTTGGGGAATAGCGGGAGGGCGAACACCGGGGAGCTGTTTTTT.

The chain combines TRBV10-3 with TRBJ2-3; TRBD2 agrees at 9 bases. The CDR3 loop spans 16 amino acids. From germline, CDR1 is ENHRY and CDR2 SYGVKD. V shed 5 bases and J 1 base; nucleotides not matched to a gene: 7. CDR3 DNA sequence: TGTGCCATCAGTATACGGGCGGGAGGGGGCACAGATACGCAGTATTTT. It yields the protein CAISIRAGGGTDTQYF.

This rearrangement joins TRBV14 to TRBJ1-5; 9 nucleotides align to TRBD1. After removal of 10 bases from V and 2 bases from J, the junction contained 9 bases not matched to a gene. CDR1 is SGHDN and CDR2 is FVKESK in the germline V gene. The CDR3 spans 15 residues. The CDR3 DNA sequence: TGTGCCACCATGGACAGGGGCAGTGGCAATCAGCCCCAGCATTTT. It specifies CATMDRGSGNQPQHF.